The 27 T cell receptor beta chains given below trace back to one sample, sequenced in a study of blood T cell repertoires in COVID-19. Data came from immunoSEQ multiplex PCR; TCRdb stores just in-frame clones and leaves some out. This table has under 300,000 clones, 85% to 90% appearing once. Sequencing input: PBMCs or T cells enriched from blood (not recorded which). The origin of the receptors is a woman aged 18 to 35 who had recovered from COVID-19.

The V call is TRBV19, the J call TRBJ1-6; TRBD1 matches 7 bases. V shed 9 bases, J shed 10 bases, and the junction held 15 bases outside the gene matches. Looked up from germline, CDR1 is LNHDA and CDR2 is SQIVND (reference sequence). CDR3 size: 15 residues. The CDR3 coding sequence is TGTGCCAGCAGAATTAACAGGGGCTCAGACTCACCCCTCCACTTT. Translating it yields CASRINRGSDSPLHF.

CDR3 residues: CASSVSPGLAQETQYF. The DNA of the CDR3 is TGTGCCAGCAGCGTATCTCCGGGACTAGCGCAAGAGACCCAGTACTTC. The V gene is TRBV9, the J gene TRBJ2-5; 10 bases are shared with TRBD2. The J segment lost 2 bases and the V segment lost 1 base, leaving 5 bases of the junction unmatched. CDR1 is SGDLS, CDR2 YYNGEE, per germline. The CDR3 consists of 16 residues.

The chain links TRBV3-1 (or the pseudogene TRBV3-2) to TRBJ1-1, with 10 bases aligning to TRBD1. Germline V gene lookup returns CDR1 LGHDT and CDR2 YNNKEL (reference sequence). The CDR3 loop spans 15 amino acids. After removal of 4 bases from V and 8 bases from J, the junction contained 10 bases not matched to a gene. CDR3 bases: TGTGCCAGCAGCCTCGGGACAGGGGTGGCCGGGGAAGCTTTCTTT. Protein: CASSLGTGVAGEAFF.

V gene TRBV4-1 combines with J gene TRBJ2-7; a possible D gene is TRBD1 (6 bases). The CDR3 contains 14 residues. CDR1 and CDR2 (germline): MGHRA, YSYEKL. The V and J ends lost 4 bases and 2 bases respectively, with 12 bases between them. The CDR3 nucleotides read TGCGCCAGCAGCCGCAGCAGGGGTACCTACGAGCAGTACTTC. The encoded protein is CASSRSRGTYEQYF.

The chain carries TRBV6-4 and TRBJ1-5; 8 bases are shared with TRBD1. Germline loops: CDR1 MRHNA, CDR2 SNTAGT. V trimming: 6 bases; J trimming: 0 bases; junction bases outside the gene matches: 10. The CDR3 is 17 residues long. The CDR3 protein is CASSGKAQGVSNQPQHF. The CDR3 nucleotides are TGTGCCAGCAGCGGAAAAGCACAGGGGGTTAGCAATCAGCCCCAGCATTTT.

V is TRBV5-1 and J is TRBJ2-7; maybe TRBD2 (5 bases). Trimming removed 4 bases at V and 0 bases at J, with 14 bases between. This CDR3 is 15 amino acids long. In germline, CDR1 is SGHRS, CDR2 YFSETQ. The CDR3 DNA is TGCGCCAGCAGCCATGACGCGGGCAACTCCTACGAGCAGTACTTC. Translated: CASSHDAGNSYEQYF.

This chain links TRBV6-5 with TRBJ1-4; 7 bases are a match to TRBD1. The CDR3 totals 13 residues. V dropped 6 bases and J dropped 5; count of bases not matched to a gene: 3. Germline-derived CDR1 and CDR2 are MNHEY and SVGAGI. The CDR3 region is CASRRGLNEKLFF. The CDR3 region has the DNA TGTGCCAGCAGGAGGGGGCTAAATGAAAAACTGTTTTTT.

The CDR3 coding sequence is TGTGCCAGCAGGCTCCACGGGACAGGGAGGGAAAATCAGCCCCAGCATTTT. Translated, it gives CASRLHGTGRENQPQHF. The gene calls are TRBV27 and TRBJ1-5; 9 bases agree with TRBD1. The V and J ends lost 6 bases and 4 bases, in that order; junction bases with no gene match: 13. Looked up from germline, CDR1 is MNHEY and CDR2 is SMNVEV (reference sequence). The CDR3 is 17 residues long.

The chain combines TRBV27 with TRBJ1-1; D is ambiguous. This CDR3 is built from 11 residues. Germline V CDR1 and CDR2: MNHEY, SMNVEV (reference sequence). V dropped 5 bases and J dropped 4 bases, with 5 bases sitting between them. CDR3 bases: TGTGCCAGCAGTGCGGGCACTGAAGCTTTCTTT. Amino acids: CASSAGTEAFF.

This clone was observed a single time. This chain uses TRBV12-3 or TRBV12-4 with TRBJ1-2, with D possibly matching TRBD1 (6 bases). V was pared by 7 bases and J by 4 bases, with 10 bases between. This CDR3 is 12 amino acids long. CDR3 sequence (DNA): TGTGCCAGCACGACAGGCGGCTATGGCTACACCTTC. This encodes CASTTGGYGYTF.

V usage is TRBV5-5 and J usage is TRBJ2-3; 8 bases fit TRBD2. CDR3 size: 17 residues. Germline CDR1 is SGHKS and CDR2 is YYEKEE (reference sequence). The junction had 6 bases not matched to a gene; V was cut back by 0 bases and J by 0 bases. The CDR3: CASSLAWVAGSTDTQYF. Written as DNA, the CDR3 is TGTGCCAGCAGCTTGGCCTGGGTAGCGGGGAGCACAGATACGCAGTATTTT.

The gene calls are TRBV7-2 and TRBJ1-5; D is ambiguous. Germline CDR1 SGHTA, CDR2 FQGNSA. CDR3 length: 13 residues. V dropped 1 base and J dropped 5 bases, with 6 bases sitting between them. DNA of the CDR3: TGTGCCAGCAGCTTAGACCGCGATCAGCCCCAGCATTTT. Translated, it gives CASSLDRDQPQHF.

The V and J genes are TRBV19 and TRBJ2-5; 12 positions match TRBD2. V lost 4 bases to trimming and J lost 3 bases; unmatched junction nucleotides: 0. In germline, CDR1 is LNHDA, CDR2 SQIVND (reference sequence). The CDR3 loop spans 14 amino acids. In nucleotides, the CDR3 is TGTGCCAGTAGTAGGACTAGCGGGGAAGAGACCCAGTACTTC. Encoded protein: CASSRTSGEETQYF.

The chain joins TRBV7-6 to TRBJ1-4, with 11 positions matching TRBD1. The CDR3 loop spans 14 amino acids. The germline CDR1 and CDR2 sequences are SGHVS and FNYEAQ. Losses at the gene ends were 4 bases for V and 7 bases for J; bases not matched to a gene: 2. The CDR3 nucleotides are TGTGCCAGCAGCTCCGGGACAGGGGGTGAAAAACTGTTTTTT. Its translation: CASSSGTGGEKLFF.

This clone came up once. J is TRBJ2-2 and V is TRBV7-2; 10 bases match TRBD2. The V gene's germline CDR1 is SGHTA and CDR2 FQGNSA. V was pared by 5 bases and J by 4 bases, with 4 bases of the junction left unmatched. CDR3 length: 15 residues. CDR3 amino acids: CASSPVAGGTGELFF. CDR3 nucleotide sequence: TGTGCCAGCAGCCCGGTAGCGGGGGGCACCGGGGAGCTGTTTTTT.

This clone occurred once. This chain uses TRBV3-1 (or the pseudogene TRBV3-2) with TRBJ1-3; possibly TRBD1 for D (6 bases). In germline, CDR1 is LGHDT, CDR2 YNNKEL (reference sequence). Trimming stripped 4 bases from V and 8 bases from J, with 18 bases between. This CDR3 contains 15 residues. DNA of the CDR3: TGTGCCAGCAGCCTCAGGGGCGCAGGCTGGGACACCATATATTTT. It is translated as CASSLRGAGWDTIYF.

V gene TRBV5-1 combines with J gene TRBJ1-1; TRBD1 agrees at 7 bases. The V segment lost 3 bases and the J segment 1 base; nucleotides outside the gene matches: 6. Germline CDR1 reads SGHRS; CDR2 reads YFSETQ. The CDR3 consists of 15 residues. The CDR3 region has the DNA TGCGCCAGCAGCTGGACAGGCCTCTCGAACACTGAAGCTTTCTTT. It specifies CASSWTGLSNTEAFF.

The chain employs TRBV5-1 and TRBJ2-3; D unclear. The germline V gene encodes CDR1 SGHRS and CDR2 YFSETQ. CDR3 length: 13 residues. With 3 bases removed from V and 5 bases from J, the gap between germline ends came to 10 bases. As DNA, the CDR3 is TGCGCCAGCAGCTCCCCCACCAGAGATACGCAGTATTTT. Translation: CASSSPTRDTQYF.

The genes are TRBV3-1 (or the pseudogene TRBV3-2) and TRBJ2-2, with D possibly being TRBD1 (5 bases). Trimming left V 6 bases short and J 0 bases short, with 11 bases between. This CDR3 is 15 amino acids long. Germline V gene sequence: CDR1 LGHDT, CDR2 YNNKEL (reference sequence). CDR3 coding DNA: TGTGCCAGCAGACCACAGGAACCGAACACCGGGGAGCTGTTTTTT. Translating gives CASRPQEPNTGELFF.

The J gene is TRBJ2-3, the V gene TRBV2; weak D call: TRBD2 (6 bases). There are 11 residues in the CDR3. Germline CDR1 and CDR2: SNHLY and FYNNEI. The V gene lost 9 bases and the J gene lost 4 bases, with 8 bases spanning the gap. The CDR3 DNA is TGTGCCAGGAGGGAGGCAGATACGCAGTATTTT. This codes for CARREADTQYF.

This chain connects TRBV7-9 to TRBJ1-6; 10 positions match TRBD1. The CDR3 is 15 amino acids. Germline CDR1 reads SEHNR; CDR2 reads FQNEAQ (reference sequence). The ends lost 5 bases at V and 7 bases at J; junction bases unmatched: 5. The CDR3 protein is CASSTGQGLNSPLHF. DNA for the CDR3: TGTGCCAGCAGCACGGGACAGGGGTTGAATTCACCCCTCCACTTT.

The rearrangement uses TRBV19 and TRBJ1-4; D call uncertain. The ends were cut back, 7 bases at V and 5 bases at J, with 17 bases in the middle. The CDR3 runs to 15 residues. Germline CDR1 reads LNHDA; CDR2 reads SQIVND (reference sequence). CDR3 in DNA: TGTGCCAGTAAAGCCCTCCTAGGGAGCAATGAAAAACTGTTTTTT. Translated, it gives CASKALLGSNEKLFF.

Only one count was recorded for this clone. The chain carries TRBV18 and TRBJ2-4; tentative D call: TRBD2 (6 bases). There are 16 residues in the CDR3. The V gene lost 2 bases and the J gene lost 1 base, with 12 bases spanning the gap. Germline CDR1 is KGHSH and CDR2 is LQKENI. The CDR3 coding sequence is TGTGCCAGCTCACCAGGAGGGATGGGGGCCAAAAACATTCAGTACTTC. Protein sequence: CASSPGGMGAKNIQYF.

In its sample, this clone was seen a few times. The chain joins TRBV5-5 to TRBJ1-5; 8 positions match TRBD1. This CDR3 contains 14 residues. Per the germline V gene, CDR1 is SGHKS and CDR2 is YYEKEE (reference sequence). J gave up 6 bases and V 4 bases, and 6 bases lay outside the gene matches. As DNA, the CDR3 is TGTGCCAGCAGCCCAGGACAGGGTGGTCAGCCCCAGCATTTT. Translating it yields CASSPGQGGQPQHF.

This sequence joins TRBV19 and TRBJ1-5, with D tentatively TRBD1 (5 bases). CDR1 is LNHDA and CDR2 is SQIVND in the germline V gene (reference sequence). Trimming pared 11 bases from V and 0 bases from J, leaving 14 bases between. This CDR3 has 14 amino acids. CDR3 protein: CAGWGGYSNQPQHF. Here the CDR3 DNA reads TGTGCCGGGTGGGGGGGTTATAGCAATCAGCCCCAGCATTTT.

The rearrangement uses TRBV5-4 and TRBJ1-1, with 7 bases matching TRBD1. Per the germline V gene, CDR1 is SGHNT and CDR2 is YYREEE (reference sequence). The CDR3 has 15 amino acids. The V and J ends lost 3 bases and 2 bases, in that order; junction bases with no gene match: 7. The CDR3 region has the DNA TGTGCCAGCAGCTCAGGGGGACAGCTAAACACTGAAGCTTTCTTT. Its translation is CASSSGGQLNTEAFF. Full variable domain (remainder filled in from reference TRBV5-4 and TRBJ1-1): ETGVTQSPTHLIKTRGQQVTLRCSSQSGHNTVSWYQQALGQGPQFIFQYYREEENGRGNFPPRFSGLQFPNYSSELNVNALELDDSALYLCASSSGGQLNTEAFFGQGTRLTVV.

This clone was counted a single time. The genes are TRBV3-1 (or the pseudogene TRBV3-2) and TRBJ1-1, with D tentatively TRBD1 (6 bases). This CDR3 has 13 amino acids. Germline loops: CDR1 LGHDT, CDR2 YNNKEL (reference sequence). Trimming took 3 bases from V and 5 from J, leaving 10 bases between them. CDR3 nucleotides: TGTGCCAGCAGCCACAGGGGCGGAACTGAAGCTTTCTTT. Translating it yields CASSHRGGTEAFF.